This TCR beta chain was observed in a study of T cell repertoires in cytomegalovirus infection. In its sample, this clonotype was seen a few times. TCRdb reprocessed the reads via MiXCR and lists one record per CDR3 protein. The sample carries approximately 750,000 distinct CDR3 sequences, less than 40% recorded once. The CDR3 is 13 residues long. Germline assignment: CDR1 SGHAT and CDR2 FQNNGV. V was shortened by 5 bases and J by 12 bases, with 19 bases between the two germline ends. This chain joins TRBV11-2 and TRBJ2-5; possibly TRBD2 for D (6 bases). Source material: PBMCs. The TCR sequence derives from a human donor in good health (CMV status not recorded). Some clones in this sample may be carry-over from other donors' samples. Here the CDR3 reads CASSLEHGRYKYF. CDR3 nucleotides: TGTGCCAGCAGCCTGGAACATGGGAGGTATAAGTACTTC. The full variable domain, with the rest looked up from reference TRBV11-2 and TRBJ2-5, is EAGVAQSPRYKIIEKRQSVAFWCNPISGHATLYWYQQILGQGPKLLIQFQNNGVVDDSQLPKDRFSAERLKGVDSTLKIQPAKLEDSAVYLCASSLEHGRYKYFGPGTRLLVL.